This record looks at one T cell receptor (beta chain) sequence and its context. There is no known antigen for this receptor. No base quality information exists; no much larger clone differs at one position. Separate from the roughly 650-subject first cohort, the validation cohort of more than 90 subjects was the group to which the donors belonged. The record originates from a study of cytomegalovirus exposure and HLA in healthy donors (dated by TCRdb to about 2017). At the level of the whole study: The 650 to 800 repertoires of the first cohort and the 110 or so validation repertoires were produced on the same platform, according to a later analysis. The aim of the study was to test whether cataloging public T cell receptors could identify signatures of past pathogen exposure. A separate validation cohort of about 110 different subjects was used in addition to the approximately 700-subject first cohort. The study combined high-throughput TCR immunosequencing, statistical association of individual TCRs with disease status, and machine learning to predict cytomegalovirus infection status. What the authors observed across the whole study: Cytomegalovirus status was reported to be diagnosed by the classifier with high specificity and sensitivity in both the original and validation cohorts. The authors suggested that the approach could potentially be extended to other disease states and immunological phenotypes. A later analysis had no HLA typing for the validation cohort, so co-occurrence there was scored across all 110 or so repertoires. Most TCR sequences were observed very rarely across donors, whereas some public TCRs were present in many individuals. A few of the identified cytomegalovirus-associated TCR beta chains were confirmed in vitro to be specific for cytomegalovirus antigens. In a later analysis, TCRs clustered in the first cohort were found to also tend to co-occur in the 110 or so validation repertoires, with 85% to 95% of cluster scores above 0. A total of 150 to 200 TCR beta chains were listed by the study as associated with cytomegalovirus.

Library creation used the immunoSEQ multiplex PCR assay. Regarding the original processing steps: A statistical classification framework was built for diagnosing cytomegalovirus status from the catalog of TCR beta chain sequences. Here the immuneACCESS table is served through TCRdb, limited to in-frame sequences with V and J called. Missing clones are a known gap in these copies; in checked studies unresolved V genes cover under half, and the rest lacks a known reason. V, J and clone size reflect that table, while D and trimming were determined from the DNA. Across this sample there are fewer than 350,000 clones, with around 87% seen only once. The ten largest clonotypes hold 0.92% of the sample. For this chain, trimming is 4 bases at the V end and 2 bases at the J end, and the number of junction bases without a gene match is 9. The germline V gene (reference sequence) specifies SGHNT as CDR1 and YYREEE as CDR2. The CDR3, from cysteine to phenylalanine, totals 16 residues. The only DNA kept is the CDR3, 48 bases in frame from the first base.

Specimen: PBMCs. The sequence derives from a woman aged 18-29 years in good health and CMV-seronegative. Recombination connected TRBV5-4 to TRBJ1-2; 9 nucleotides in the junction match TRBD1. The DNA is as follows: TGTGCCAGCAGCCCACCGCCCGGGACAGGGAACTATGGCTACACCTTC. This translates into CASSPPPGTGNYGYTF.